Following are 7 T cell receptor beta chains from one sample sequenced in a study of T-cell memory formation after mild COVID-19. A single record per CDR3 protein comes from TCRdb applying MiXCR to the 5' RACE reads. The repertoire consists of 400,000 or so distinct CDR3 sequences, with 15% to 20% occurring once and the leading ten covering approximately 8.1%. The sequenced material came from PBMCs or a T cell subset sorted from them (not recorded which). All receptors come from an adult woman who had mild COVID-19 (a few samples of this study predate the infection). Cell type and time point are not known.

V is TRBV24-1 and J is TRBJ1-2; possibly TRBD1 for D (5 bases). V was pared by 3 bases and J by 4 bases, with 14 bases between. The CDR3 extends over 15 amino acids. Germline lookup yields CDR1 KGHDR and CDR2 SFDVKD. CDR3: CATSDGGLRSYGYTF. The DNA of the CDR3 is TGTGCCACCAGTGATGGGGGACTCCGGTCCTATGGCTACACCTTC.

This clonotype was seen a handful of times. In DNA form, the CDR3 reads TGTGCCAGCAGCTTAATTGCGGGGCCATACACAGATACGCAGTATTTT. It yields the protein CASSLIAGPYTDTQYF. The V gene is TRBV7-3, the J gene TRBJ2-3, with D perhaps TRBD2 (6 bases). The CDR3 is 16 residues long. CDR1 is SGHTA and CDR2 is FQGTGA in the germline V gene. The V gene lost 1 base and the J gene lost 2 bases, with 13 bases spanning the gap.

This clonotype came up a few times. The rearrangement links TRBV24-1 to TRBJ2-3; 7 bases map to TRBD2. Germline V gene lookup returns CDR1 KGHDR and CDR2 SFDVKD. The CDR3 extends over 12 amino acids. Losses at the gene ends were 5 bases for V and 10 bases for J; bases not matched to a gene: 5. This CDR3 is CATSVLGLAQYF. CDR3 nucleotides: TGTGCCACCAGTGTCCTCGGACTAGCGCAGTATTTT.

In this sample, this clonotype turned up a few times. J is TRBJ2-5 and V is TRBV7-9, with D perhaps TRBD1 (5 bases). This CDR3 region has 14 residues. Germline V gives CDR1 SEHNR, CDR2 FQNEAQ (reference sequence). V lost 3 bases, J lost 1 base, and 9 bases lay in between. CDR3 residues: CASSLFTGQETQYF. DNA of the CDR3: TGTGCCAGCAGCTTGTTCACAGGCCAAGAGACCCAGTACTTC.

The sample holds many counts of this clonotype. CDR3 region: CASSPTGRGTDTQYF. CDR3 DNA: TGTGCCAGCAGCCCGACAGGGCGAGGGACAGATACGCAGTATTTT. The chain uses TRBV12-3 or TRBV12-4 and TRBJ2-3; the match to TRBD1 covers 7 bases. The ends lost 6 bases at V and 3 bases at J; junction bases unmatched: 9. This CDR3 contains 15 residues.

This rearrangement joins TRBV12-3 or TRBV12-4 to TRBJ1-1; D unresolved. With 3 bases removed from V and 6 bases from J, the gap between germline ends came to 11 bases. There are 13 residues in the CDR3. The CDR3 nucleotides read TGTGCCAGCAGTTTCGGGGAGGTTTCTGAAGCTTTCTTT. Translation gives CASSFGEVSEAFF.

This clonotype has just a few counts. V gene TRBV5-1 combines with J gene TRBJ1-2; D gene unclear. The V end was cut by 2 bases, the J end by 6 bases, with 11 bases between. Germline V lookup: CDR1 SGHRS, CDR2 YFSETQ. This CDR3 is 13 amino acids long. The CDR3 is CASSFGDIHGYTF. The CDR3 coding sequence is TGCGCCAGCAGCTTTGGGGATATTCATGGCTACACCTTC.